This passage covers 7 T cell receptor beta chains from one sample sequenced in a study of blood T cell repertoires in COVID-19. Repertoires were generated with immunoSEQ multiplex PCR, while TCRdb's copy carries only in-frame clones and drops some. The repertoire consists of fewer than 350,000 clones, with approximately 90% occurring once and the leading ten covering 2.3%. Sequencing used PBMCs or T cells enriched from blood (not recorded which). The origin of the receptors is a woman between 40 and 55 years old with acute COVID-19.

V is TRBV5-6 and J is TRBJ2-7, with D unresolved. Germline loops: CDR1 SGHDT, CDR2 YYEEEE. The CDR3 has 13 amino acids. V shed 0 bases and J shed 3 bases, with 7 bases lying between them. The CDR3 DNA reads TGTGCCAGCAGCTTGGACGCAGTCTACGAGCAGTACTTC. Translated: CASSLDAVYEQYF.

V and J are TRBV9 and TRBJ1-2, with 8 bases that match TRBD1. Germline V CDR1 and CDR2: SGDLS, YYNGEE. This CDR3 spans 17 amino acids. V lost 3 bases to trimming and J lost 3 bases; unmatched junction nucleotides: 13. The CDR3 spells CASSETGVPFFDYGYTF. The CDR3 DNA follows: TGTGCCAGCAGCGAGACAGGGGTTCCCTTCTTCGACTATGGCTACACCTTC.

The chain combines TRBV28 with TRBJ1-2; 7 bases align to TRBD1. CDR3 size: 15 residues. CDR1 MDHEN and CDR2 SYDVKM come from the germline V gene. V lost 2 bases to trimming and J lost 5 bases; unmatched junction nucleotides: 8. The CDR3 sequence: CASSLRGQKLYGYTF. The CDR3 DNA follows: TGTGCCAGCAGTTTAAGGGGACAGAAGCTTTATGGCTACACCTTC.

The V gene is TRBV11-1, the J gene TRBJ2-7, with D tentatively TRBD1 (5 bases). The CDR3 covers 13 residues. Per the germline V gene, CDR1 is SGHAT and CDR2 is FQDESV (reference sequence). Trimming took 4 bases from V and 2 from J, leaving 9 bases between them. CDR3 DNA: TGTGCCAGCAGCTCAGGGATCGCCTACGAGCAGTACTTC. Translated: CASSSGIAYEQYF.

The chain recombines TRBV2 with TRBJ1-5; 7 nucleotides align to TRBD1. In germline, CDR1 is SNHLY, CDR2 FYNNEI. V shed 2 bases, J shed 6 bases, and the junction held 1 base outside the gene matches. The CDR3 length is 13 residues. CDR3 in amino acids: CASSEQGGQPQHF. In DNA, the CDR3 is TGTGCCAGCAGTGAACAGGGGGGTCAGCCCCAGCATTTT.

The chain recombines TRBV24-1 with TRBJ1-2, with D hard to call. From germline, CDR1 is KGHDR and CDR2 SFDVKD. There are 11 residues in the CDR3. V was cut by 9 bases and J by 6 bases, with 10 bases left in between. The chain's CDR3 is CATGGEDGYTF. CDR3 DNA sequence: TGTGCCACCGGTGGAGAGGATGGCTACACCTTC.

CDR3 protein: CSVAGLAGETQYF. The CDR3, as DNA: TGCAGCGTCGCCGGACTAGCAGGGGAGACCCAGTACTTC. The J gene is TRBJ2-5, the V gene TRBV29-1; 8 bases match TRBD2. Per germline, CDR1 SQVTM and CDR2 ANQGSEA. J gave up 5 bases and V 6 bases, and 8 bases lay outside the gene matches. The CDR3 length is 13 residues.